This TCR beta chain was sequenced for a study of T cells of healthy individuals. TCRdb passed the 5' RACE reads through MiXCR, listing each CDR3 protein once. The sample has around 63,000 distinct CDR3 sequences; around 16% are singletons. The clonotype was recovered from a human donor in good health.

This CDR3 is CASSLDFTSGTTDTQYF. DNA of the CDR3: TGTGCCAGCAGCTTAGATTTTACTAGCGGGACCACAGATACGCAGTATTTT. The chain couples TRBV11-2 to TRBJ2-3; TRBD2 agrees at 10 bases. The CDR3 contains 17 residues. Germline values: CDR1 SGHAT, CDR2 FQNNGV. V shed 0 bases, J shed 2 bases, and the junction held 5 bases outside the gene matches. The whole variable domain, remainder taken from reference TRBV11-2 and TRBJ2-3, is EAGVAQSPRYKIIEKRQSVAFWCNPISGHATLYWYQQILGQGPKLLIQFQNNGVVDDSQLPKDRFSAERLKGVDSTLKIQPAKLEDSAVYLCASSLDFTSGTTDTQYFGPGTRLTVL.